What follows are 26 T cell receptor beta chains derived from one specimen sequenced in a study of blood T cell repertoires in COVID-19. Assay: immunoSEQ multiplex PCR; the TCRdb copy retains only in-frame clones and omits some. The table records almost 200,000 clones, about 90% of them present only once. The material sequenced was peripheral blood. The source is a woman in her 70s with acute or convalescent COVID-19.

The V call is TRBV7-2, the J call TRBJ1-1; D ambiguous. V lost 3 bases and J lost 1, with 15 bases in between. Germline loops: CDR1 SGHTA, CDR2 FQGNSA. The CDR3 length is 16 residues. DNA for the CDR3: TGTGCCAGCAGCTTCCTGATAGGGAGGGCGAACACTGAAGCTTTCTTT. Its protein is CASSFLIGRANTEAFF.

V is TRBV18 and J is TRBJ1-3; D gene unclear. Germline V lookup: CDR1 KGHSH, CDR2 LQKENI. The CDR3 is 16 amino acids. Trimming shortened V by 3 bases and J by 1 base, and 13 bases separated the two germline ends. The CDR3 loop is CASSPASPGSGNTIYF. The CDR3 bases are TGTGCCAGCTCACCGGCGTCCCCCGGGTCTGGAAACACCATATATTTT.

The rearrangement uses TRBV29-1 and TRBJ2-7; 7 nucleotides agree with TRBD1. Per the germline V gene, CDR1 is SQVTM and CDR2 is ANQGSEA. CDR3 length: 12 residues. The V segment lost 8 bases and the J segment 0 bases; nucleotides outside the gene matches: 4. As DNA, the CDR3 is TGCAGCTACCGGGACAGCTCCTACGAGCAGTACTTC. Protein product: CSYRDSSYEQYF.

A few counts support this clone. The chain carries TRBV5-1 and TRBJ1-1; weak D call: TRBD1 (6 bases). Germline CDR1 and CDR2: SGHRS and YFSETQ. CDR3 length equals 13 residues. V shed 0 bases and J shed 11 bases, with 14 bases lying between them. The CDR3 DNA follows: TGCGCCAGCAGCTTGGGGGAACAGGGTGGGGCTTTCTTT. This translates into CASSLGEQGGAFF.

The chain links TRBV7-2 to TRBJ2-1; TRBD2 agrees at 8 bases. The junction had 7 bases not matched to a gene; V was cut back by 5 bases and J by 1 base. The CDR3 is 16 residues long. Germline lookup yields CDR1 SGHTA and CDR2 FQGNSA. The CDR3 bases are TGTGCCAGCAGCCCGACTAGCGACATATCCTACAATGAGCAGTTCTTC. It is translated as CASSPTSDISYNEQFF.

The chain joins TRBV6-5 to TRBJ1-2; 9 bases align to TRBD1. The V segment lost 6 bases and the J segment 5 bases; nucleotides outside the gene matches: 7. The CDR3 extends over 14 amino acids. Germline loops: CDR1 MNHEY, CDR2 SVGAGI. The CDR3 sequence: CASRETGGVYGYTF. The CDR3 DNA reads as TGTGCCAGCAGGGAGACAGGGGGAGTTTATGGCTACACCTTC.

This chain connects TRBV5-1 to TRBJ1-1; no definite D call. Between the trimmed V and J ends, which lost 2 bases and 1 base, there was a span of 12 bases. The germline V gene encodes CDR1 SGHRS and CDR2 YFSETQ. The CDR3 is 15 residues long. DNA of the CDR3: TGCGCCAGCAGCTTTCAGGCTGGGTCGAACACTGAAGCTTTCTTT. Translated: CASSFQAGSNTEAFF. Full variable domain (outside the CDR3, taken from reference TRBV5-1 and TRBJ1-1): KAGVTQTPRYLIKTRGQQVTLSCSPISGHRSVSWYQQTPGQGLQFLFEYFSETQRNKGNFPGRFSGRQFSNSRSEMNVSTLELGDSALYLCASSFQAGSNTEAFFGQGTRLTVV.

The V gene is TRBV5-1, the J gene TRBJ2-2; 8 bases align to TRBD1. The CDR3 runs 19 residues. The trim removed 0 bases at V and 5 bases at J, leaving 15 bases unmatched. Per germline, CDR1 SGHRS and CDR2 YFSETQ. The DNA for the CDR3 is TGCGCCAGCAGCTTGGGGGTATGGGTCCCTCAGGGGGCGACCGGGGAGCTGTTTTTT. Translated, it gives CASSLGVWVPQGATGELFF.

This chain uses TRBV10-2 with TRBJ2-7, with D tentatively TRBD1 (6 bases). V shed 7 bases and J shed 3 bases, with 25 bases lying between them. The CDR3 sequence is 17 residues long. The germline V gene has CDR1 WSHSY and CDR2 SAAADI. DNA of the CDR3: TGCGCCAGCACCGATAGGGATCGTGACAGGAACCTCTACGAGCAGTACTTC. Protein: CASTDRDRDRNLYEQYF.

The chain uses TRBV5-4 and TRBJ2-2; the match to TRBD1 covers 9 bases. The CDR3 extends over 16 amino acids. The V segment lost 2 bases and the J segment 7 bases; nucleotides outside the gene matches: 9. CDR1 is SGHNT, CDR2 YYREEE, per germline (reference sequence). CDR3 residues: CASSLSGTGRGGELFF. In nucleotides, the CDR3 is TGTGCCAGCAGCTTATCCGGGACAGGGAGAGGCGGGGAGCTGTTTTTT.

This clone was picked up a small number of times. The CDR3, as DNA: TGTGCCAGCAGCTCGGACGGAGGACCTTGGGAACCCCTCCACTTT. The encoded protein is CASSSDGGPWEPLHF. The chain carries TRBV3-1 (or the pseudogene TRBV3-2) and TRBJ1-6; D ambiguous. The V gene's germline CDR1 is LGHDT and CDR2 YNNKEL (reference sequence). The CDR3 sequence is 15 residues long. V was pared by 5 bases and J by 12 bases, with 20 bases between.

This chain links TRBV18 with TRBJ1-3; 11 bases line up with TRBD1. Trimming removed 6 bases from V and 4 bases from J; junction bases left unmatched: 8. In germline, CDR1 is KGHSH, CDR2 LQKENI. The CDR3 extends over 16 amino acids. The chain's CDR3 is CASSPGQGAGGNTIYF. The CDR3 region has the DNA TGTGCCAGCTCCCCCGGACAGGGGGCGGGAGGAAACACCATATATTTT.

Only one count was recorded for this clone. This chain connects TRBV7-2 to TRBJ1-1; D unclear. The ends were cut back, 5 bases at V and 7 bases at J, with 14 bases in the middle. The CDR3 is 13 residues long. Germline V gene data show CDR1 as SGHTA and CDR2 as FQGNSA. CDR3 loop: CASSPSGVREAFF. The CDR3 DNA follows: TGTGCCAGCAGCCCGTCCGGGGTCCGTGAAGCTTTCTTT.

The V gene is TRBV5-1, the J gene TRBJ1-1, with D possibly being TRBD1 (5 bases). The CDR3 has 14 amino acids. Trimming shortened V by 5 bases and J by 6 bases, and 17 bases separated the two germline ends. Germline CDR1 and CDR2: SGHRS and YFSETQ. CDR3 region: CASRSQGGRAEAFF. The CDR3 DNA reads as TGCGCCAGCAGGTCTCAGGGTGGGAGGGCTGAAGCTTTCTTT.

The chain has TRBV4-3 and TRBJ1-1; TRBD1 matches at 8 bases. V gave up 4 bases and J gave up 4 bases; unmatched junction bases: 8. This CDR3 is 15 amino acids long. Germline values: CDR1 LGHNA, CDR2 YSLEER. The CDR3 sequence: CASSLGTGIITEAFF. The CDR3 coding sequence is TGCGCCAGCAGCCTCGGGACAGGAATCATCACTGAAGCTTTCTTT.

The chain is built from TRBV24-1 and TRBJ1-5; no definite D call. The CDR3 consists of 13 residues. Per the germline V gene, CDR1 is KGHDR and CDR2 is SFDVKD. The V end was cut by 7 bases, the J end by 0 bases, with 6 bases between. CDR3 loop: CATSGYSNQPQHF. DNA of the CDR3: TGTGCCACCAGCGGGTATAGCAATCAGCCCCAGCATTTT.

This rearrangement joins TRBV19 to TRBJ1-1, with D uncertain. The CDR3 has 13 residues. From germline, CDR1 is LNHDA and CDR2 SQIVND (reference sequence). V was pared by 5 bases and J by 2 bases, with 9 bases between. DNA of the CDR3: TGTGCCAGTAGTGAGGGAGTCAACACTGAAGCTTTCTTT. This sequence encodes CASSEGVNTEAFF.

As to this clone: The sample contains more than one DNA sequence encoding this CDR3. The chain is built from TRBV24-1 and TRBJ1-5, with 8 bases matching TRBD1. V shed 3 bases, J shed 2 bases, and the junction held 2 bases outside the gene matches. The CDR3 is made up of 15 amino acids. Germline V gives CDR1 KGHDR, CDR2 SFDVKD. Here the CDR3 reads CATSDPTGGNQPQHF. CDR3 nucleotides: TGTGCCACCAGTGATCCGACAGGGGGCAATCAGCCCCAGCATTTT.

V and J are TRBV7-8 and TRBJ1-1, with TRBD1 matching over 8 bases. Trimming took 6 bases from V and 9 from J; bases not matched to a gene: 15. This CDR3 contains 15 residues. The germline gives CDR1 SGHVS, CDR2 FQNEAQ. The CDR3 coding sequence is TGTGCCAGCAGACTAACCGGGACAGGTGTTGGGAAAGCTTTCTTT. Protein: CASRLTGTGVGKAFF.

This sequence joins TRBV6-5 and TRBJ1-6; D may be TRBD1 (5 bases). Germline CDR1 MNHEY, CDR2 SVGAGI. The CDR3 runs 14 residues. The ends were cut back, 6 bases at V and 2 bases at J, with 8 bases in the middle. CDR3 amino acids: CASRTETYNSPLHF. The CDR3 DNA is TGTGCCAGCAGGACAGAAACCTATAATTCACCCCTCCACTTT.

This clone was detected once. The chain links TRBV14 to TRBJ2-2; 13 nucleotides agree with TRBD2. Germline CDR1 is SGHDN and CDR2 is FVKESK. The CDR3 has 17 amino acids. V gave up 3 bases and J gave up 1 base; unmatched junction bases: 2. The CDR3 reads CASSHRLAGGNTGELFF. The CDR3 DNA reads TGTGCCAGCAGCCATCGACTAGCGGGAGGGAACACCGGGGAGCTGTTTTTT.

The chain links TRBV6-5 to TRBJ2-7; D is uncertain. The ends were cut back, 7 bases at V and 0 bases at J, with 13 bases in the middle. This CDR3 has 14 residues. The germline V gene encodes CDR1 MNHEY and CDR2 SVGAGI. CDR3 in amino acids: CASNPRPTSYEQYF. CDR3 in DNA: TGTGCCAGCAATCCTAGGCCCACCTCCTACGAGCAGTACTTC.

The rearrangement joins TRBV5-1 to TRBJ2-1; TRBD2 aligns across 7 bases. Germline lookup yields CDR1 SGHRS and CDR2 YFSETQ. The CDR3 covers 14 residues. The V segment lost 2 bases and the J segment 8 bases; nucleotides outside the gene matches: 7. The CDR3 coding sequence is TGCGCCAGCAGCTTCGGGGGGAGGGCGTATGAGCAGTTCTTC. Translation: CASSFGGRAYEQFF.

The V gene is TRBV7-9, the J gene TRBJ1-4; D is ambiguous. The germline V gene has CDR1 SEHNR and CDR2 FQNEAQ (reference sequence). Trimming left V 5 bases short and J 0 bases short, with 10 bases between. CDR3 size: 15 residues. The CDR3 DNA is TGTGCCAGCAGCCGGGGTGACCCAACTAATGAAAAACTGTTTTTT. Its translation: CASSRGDPTNEKLFF.

The CDR3 DNA reads TGTGCCAGCAGTACGGGACAGGGAAATGGCTACACCTTC. Amino acids: CASSTGQGNGYTF. The chain is built from TRBV12-3 or TRBV12-4 and TRBJ1-2, with 9 bases lining up with TRBD1. V lost 5 bases to trimming and J lost 6 bases; unmatched junction nucleotides: 4. The CDR3 consists of 13 residues.

This clone has more than one count but fewer than ten. The chain carries TRBV19 and TRBJ1-2; 8 bases line up with TRBD1. J gave up 4 bases and V 5 bases, and 6 bases lay outside the gene matches. The CDR3 consists of 14 residues. Germline lookup yields CDR1 LNHDA and CDR2 SQIVND (reference sequence). Written as DNA, the CDR3 is TGTGCCAGTAGTGATGGACAGGGAATCTATGGCTACACCTTC. It translates to CASSDGQGIYGYTF.